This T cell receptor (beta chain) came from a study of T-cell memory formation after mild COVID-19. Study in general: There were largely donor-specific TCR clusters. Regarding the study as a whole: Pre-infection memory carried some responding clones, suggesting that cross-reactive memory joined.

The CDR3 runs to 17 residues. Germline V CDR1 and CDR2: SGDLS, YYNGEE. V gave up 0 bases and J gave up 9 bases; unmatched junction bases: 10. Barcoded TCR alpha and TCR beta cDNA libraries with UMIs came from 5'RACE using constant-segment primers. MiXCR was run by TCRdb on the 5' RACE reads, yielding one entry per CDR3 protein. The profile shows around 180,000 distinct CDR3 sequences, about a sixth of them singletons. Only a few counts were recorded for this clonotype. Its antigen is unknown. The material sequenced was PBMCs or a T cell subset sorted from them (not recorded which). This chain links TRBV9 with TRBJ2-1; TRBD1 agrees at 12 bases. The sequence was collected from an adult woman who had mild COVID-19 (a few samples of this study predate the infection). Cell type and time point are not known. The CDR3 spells CASSVATGQGASAEQFF. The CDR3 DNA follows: TGTGCCAGCAGCGTAGCTACGGGACAGGGGGCGTCGGCTGAGCAGTTCTTC. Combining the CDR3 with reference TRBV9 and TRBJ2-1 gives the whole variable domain DSGVTQTPKHLITATGQRVTLRCSPRSGDLSVYWYQQSLDQGLQFLIQYYNGEERAKGNILERFSAQQFPDLHSELNLSSLELGDSALYFCASSVATGQGASAEQFFGPGTRLTVL.